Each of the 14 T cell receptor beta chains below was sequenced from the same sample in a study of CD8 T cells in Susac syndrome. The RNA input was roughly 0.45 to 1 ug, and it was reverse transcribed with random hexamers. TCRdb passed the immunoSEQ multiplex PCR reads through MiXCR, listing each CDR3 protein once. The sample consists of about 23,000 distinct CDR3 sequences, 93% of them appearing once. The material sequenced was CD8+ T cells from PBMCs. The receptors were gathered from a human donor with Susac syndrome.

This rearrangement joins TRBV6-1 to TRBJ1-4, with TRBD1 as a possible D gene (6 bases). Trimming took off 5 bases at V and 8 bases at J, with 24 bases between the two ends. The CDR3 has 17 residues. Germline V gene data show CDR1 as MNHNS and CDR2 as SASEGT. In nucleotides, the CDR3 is TGTGCCAGCAGTCTTTTTCCCCTGGACAGAGTTTACGAAAAACTGTTTTTT. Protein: CASSLFPLDRVYEKLFF.

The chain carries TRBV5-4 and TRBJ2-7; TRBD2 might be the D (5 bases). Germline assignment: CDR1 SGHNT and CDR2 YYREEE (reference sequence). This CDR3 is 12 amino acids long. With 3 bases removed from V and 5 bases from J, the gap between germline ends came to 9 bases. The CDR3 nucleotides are TGTGCCAGCAGCTACGGGAAACACGAGCAGTACTTC. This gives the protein CASSYGKHEQYF.

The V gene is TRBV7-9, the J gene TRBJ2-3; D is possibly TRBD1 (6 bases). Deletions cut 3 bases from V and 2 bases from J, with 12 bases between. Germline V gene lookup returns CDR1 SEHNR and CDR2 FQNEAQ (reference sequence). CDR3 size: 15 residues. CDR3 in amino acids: CASSFPHRDTDTQYF. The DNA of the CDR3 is TGTGCCAGCAGCTTTCCACACAGGGACACAGATACGCAGTATTTT.

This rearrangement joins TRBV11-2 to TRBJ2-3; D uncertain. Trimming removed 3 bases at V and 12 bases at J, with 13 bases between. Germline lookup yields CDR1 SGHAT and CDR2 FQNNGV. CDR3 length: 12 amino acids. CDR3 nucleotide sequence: TGTGCCAGCAGCTTTACTACCCTCGGCCAGTATTTT. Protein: CASSFTTLGQYF.

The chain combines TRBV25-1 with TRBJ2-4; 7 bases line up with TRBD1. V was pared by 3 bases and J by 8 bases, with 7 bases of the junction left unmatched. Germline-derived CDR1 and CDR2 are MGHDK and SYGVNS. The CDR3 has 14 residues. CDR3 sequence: CASSDFTGVDIQYF. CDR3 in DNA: TGTGCCAGCAGTGACTTTACAGGGGTGGACATTCAGTACTTC.

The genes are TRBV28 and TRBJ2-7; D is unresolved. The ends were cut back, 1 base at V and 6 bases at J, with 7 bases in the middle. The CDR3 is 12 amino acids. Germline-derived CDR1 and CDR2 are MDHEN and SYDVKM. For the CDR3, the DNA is TGTGCCAGCAGTTTATACATCCGCGAGCAGTACTTC. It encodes CASSLYIREQYF.

The CDR3 DNA is TGTGCCAGCAGCCATGACTCTATAGCGGGGGGTTACAATGAGCAGTTCTTC. As protein: CASSHDSIAGGYNEQFF. The chain has TRBV7-8 and TRBJ2-1, with 10 nucleotides matching TRBD2. The germline gives CDR1 SGHVS, CDR2 FQNEAQ. V lost 5 bases to trimming and J lost 4 bases; unmatched junction nucleotides: 11. CDR3 length: 17 amino acids. The full variable domain, in which reference TRBV7-8 and TRBJ2-1 provide the parts outside the CDR3, is GAGVSQSPRYKVAKRGQDVALRCDPISGHVSLFWYQQALGQGPEFLTYFQNEAQLDKSGLPSDRFFAERPEGSVSTLKIQRTQQEDSAVYLCASSHDSIAGGYNEQFFGPGTRLTVL.

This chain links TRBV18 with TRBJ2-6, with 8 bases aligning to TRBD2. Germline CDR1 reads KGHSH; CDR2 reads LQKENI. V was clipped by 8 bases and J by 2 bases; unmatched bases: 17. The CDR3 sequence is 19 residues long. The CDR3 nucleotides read TGTGCCAGCCTTCCGGGGGGGGGTCCCCGCAGCACTGGGGCCAACGTCCTGACTTTC. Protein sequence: CASLPGGGPRSTGANVLTF. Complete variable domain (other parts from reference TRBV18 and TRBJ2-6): NAGVMQNPRHLVRRRGQEARLRCSPMKGHSHVYWYRQLPEEGLKFMVYLQKENIIDESGMPKERFSAEFPKEGPSILRIQQVVRGDSAAYFCASLPGGGPRSTGANVLTFGAGSRLTVL.

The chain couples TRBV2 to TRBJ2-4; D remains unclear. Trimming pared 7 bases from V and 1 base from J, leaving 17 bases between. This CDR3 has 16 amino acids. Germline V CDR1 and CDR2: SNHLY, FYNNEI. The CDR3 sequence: CASILGPTFAKNIQYF. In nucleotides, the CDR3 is TGTGCCAGCATTCTCGGACCGACTTTTGCCAAAAACATTCAGTACTTC.

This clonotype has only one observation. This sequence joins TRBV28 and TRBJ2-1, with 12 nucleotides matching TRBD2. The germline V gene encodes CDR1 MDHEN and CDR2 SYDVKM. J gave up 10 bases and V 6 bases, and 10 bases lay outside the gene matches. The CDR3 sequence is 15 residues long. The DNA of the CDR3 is TGTGCCAGCAGCCCCCTAGCGGGGGGGCGCGAGGAGCAGTTCTTC. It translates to CASSPLAGGREEQFF.

CDR3 DNA: TGTGCCAGCAGGGACCCACTGGACAAAAACTACGAGCAGTACTTC. Amino acids: CASRDPLDKNYEQYF. The rearrangement links TRBV2 to TRBJ2-7, with D possibly matching TRBD1 (5 bases). The CDR3 is 15 residues long. In germline, CDR1 is SNHLY, CDR2 FYNNEI. Trimming stripped 6 bases from V and 3 bases from J, with 18 bases between.

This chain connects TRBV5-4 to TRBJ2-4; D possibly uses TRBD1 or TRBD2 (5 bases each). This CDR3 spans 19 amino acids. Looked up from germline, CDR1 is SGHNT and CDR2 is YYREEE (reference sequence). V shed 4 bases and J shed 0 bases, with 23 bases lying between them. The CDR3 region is CASSHEGSLVGVAKNIQYF. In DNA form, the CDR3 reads TGTGCCAGCAGCCATGAAGGGTCCCTTGTGGGGGTAGCCAAAAACATTCAGTACTTC.

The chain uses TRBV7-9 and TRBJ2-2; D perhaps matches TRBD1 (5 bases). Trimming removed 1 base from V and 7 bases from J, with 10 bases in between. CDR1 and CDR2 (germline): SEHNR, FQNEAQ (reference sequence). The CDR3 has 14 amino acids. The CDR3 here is CASSLDMGRGELFF. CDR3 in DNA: TGTGCCAGCAGCTTAGACATGGGGCGCGGGGAGCTGTTTTTT.

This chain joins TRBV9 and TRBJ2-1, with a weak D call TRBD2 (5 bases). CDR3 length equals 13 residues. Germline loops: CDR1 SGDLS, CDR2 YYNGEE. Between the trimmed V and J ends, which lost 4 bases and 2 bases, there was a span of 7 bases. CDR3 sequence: CASSRLPYNEQFF. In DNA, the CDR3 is TGTGCCAGCAGCAGACTACCCTACAATGAGCAGTTCTTC.